The following is a T cell receptor beta chain sequence with its context. Original processing notes: Amplification of reference gene primers was used by the study to estimate nucleated cell counts. Measured with immunoSEQ multiplex PCR; TCRdb has only the in-frame clones, and not every one. The DNA was the basis for D and trimming; V, J and clone size are from that table. This sample has 160,000 or so clones; 81% occur once, and the top ten carry about 5.3%. Cohorts were determined from participant-reported clinical history. The data belong to a study of blood T cell repertoires in COVID-19. Study-wide background: Sources were T cells, B-cell-depleted T cells, or PBMCs; the material itself was cDNA or gDNA.

Per germline, CDR1 SEHNR and CDR2 FQNEAQ (reference sequence). CDR3 length equals 15 residues. V dropped 3 bases and J dropped 5; count of bases not matched to a gene: 8. Material: PBMCs or T cells enriched from blood (not recorded which). The rearrangement uses TRBV7-9 and TRBJ2-7; 9 positions match TRBD1. The receptor's source is a woman in her thirties or forties with acute COVID-19. The CDR3 DNA is TGTGCCAGCAGCTTTCCCGGGACAGGGTCCCACGAGCAGTACTTC. As protein: CASSFPGTGSHEQYF. Looking up the rest from reference TRBV7-9 and TRBJ2-7 gives the full variable domain: DTGVSQNPRHKITKRGQNVTFRCDPISEHNRLYWYRQTLGQGPEFLTYFQNEAQLEKSRLLSDRFSAERPKGSFSTLEIQRTEQGDSAMYLCASSFPGTGSHEQYFGPGTRLTVT.